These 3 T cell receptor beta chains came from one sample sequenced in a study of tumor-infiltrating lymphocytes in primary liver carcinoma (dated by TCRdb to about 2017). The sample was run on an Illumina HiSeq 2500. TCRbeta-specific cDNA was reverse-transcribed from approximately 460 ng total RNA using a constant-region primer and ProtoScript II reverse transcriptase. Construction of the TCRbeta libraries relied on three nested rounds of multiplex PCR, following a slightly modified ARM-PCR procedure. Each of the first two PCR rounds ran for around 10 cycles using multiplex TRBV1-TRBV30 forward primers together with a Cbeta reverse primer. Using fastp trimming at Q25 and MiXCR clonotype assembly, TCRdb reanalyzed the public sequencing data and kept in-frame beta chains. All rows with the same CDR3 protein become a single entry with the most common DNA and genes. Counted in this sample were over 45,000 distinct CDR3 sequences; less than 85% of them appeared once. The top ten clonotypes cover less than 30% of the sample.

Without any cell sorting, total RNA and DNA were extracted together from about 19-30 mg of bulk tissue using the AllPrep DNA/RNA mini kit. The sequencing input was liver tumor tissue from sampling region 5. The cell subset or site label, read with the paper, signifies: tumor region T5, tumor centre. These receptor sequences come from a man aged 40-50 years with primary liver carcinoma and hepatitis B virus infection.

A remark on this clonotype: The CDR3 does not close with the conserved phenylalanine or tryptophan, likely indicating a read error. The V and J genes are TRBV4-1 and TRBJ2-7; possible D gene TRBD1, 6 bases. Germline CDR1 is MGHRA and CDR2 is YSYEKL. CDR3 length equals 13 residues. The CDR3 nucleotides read TGCACCAGCAGCCAAGGGGGACACTACGAGCAGTACTCC. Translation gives CTSSQGGHYEQYS.

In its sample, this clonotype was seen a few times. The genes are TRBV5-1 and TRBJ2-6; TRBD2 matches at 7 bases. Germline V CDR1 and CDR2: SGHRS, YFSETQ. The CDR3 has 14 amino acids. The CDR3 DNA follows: TGCACCGGAACTAGCGCCCCTGGGGCCAACGTCCTGACTTTC. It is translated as CTGTSAPGANVLTF.

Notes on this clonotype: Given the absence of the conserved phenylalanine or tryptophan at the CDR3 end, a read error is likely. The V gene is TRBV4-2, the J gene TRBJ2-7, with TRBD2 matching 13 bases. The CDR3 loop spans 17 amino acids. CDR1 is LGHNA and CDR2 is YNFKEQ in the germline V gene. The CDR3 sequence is CATTGLAGAYKSYDQYL. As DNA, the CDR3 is TGTGCCACTACTGGACTAGCGGGAGCTTATAAGTCCTACGATCAGTACCTC.